This section outlines one TCR beta chain sequence together with its context. The sample holds one count of this clone. It has no known antigen specificity. No base qualities exist here, and no much larger clone lies one base off it. This specimen comes from a study of blood T cell repertoires in COVID-19 (dated by TCRdb to the early 2020s). In the study overall: Collaborator samples came from the United States, Italy and Spain and covered acute and convalescent phases of COVID-19. The samples were drawn from two sources: the first 160 participants of the ongoing ImmuneRACE study, and 1,254 subjects contributed by 6 global collaborators. HLA class I and class II types, where available, came from metadata supplied by the sample provider rather than from assay-based typing. The repertoires were released in a freely available public database meant as a resource for research on the immune response to SARS-CoV-2. The material from the prospective study consisted of cDNA or gDNA derived from T cells, B-cell-depleted T cells, or PBMCs. Deeply sampled blood TCRbeta repertoires from subjects exposed to, actively infected with, or recovered from COVID-19 were included in the dataset. Sample metadata almost always included a de-identified subject ID, COVID-19 status, age in years and sex. Results and caveats for the whole study, not just this receptor: The amount of clinical and demographic metadata varied by source and participant and was provided uncurated.

The collaborating institutions used their own protocols to collect whole blood in K2EDTA tubes. For TCRbeta analysis, collaborators shipped samples as frozen whole blood, isolated PBMCs, or DNA extracted from either of those sample types. TCRbeta CDR3 regions were amplified from genomic DNA by means of the immunoSEQ Assay, a bias-controlled multiplex PCR. Concerning the study's data processing: Nucleated cell counts per sample were estimated from amplification of reference gene primers within the assay. To quantify the absolute abundance of each unique TCRbeta CDR3 rearrangement, sequence reads were collapsed and filtered. For each sample, productive Simpson clonality was calculated as the square root of Simpson's diversity index over productive rearrangements. Not all clones reach the TCRdb copy of this immuneACCESS table, which keeps in-frame sequences only. Checked studies attribute under half of the gap to unresolved V genes and leave the rest unexplained. The D gene and trimming were derived from the DNA, and the V and J assignments and clone size from that table. For this sample the table gives 13,000 to 15,000 clones, of which around 92% were detected only once. Under 9% of the sample lies in the top ten.

Trimming costs V 5 bases and J 4 bases, and their ends lie 11 bases apart. The germline V gene (reference sequence) sets CDR1 to SGHAT and CDR2 to FQDESV. From the cysteine through the phenylalanine, the CDR3 covers 14 amino acids. Only the CDR3 portion is preserved as DNA: 42 bases, with reading frame beginning at the first base. The clonotype comes from a human donor with active COVID-19. The donor label of this sample is uncertain. Sequencing used peripheral blood. The chain is encoded by TRBV11-1 joined to TRBJ2-2, and possibly TRBD2, on 6 matching bases. The CDR3 region reads CASSPGGVTGELFF. The nucleotides are TGTGCCAGCAGCCCAGGCGGGGTCACCGGGGAGCTGTTTTTT.